These 8 T cell receptor beta chains came from one sample sequenced in a study of human T cells and chemical hapten exposure. TCRdb fed the RACE reads into MiXCR, producing one record per CDR3 protein. The table has around 80,000 distinct CDR3 sequences, over 6.5% seen once. Time point defined: healthy volunteer bleed at 6 weeks. The starting material, unfractionated whole blood, was used for total RNA extraction. Sequencing was carried out using whole blood. The receptors shown here come from a male donor in good health. Some clones in this sample may be carry-over from other donors' samples.

This clonotype was counted ten times or more. This chain uses TRBV6-6 with TRBJ1-5; no definite D call. CDR1 is MNHNY, CDR2 SVGAGI, per germline (reference sequence). V lost 2 bases and J lost 4, with 6 bases in between. The CDR3 runs 13 residues. CDR3 nucleotide sequence: TGTGCCAGCAGTTACCCCTCAAATCAGCCCCAGCATTTT. Translation: CASSYPSNQPQHF.

The chain recombines TRBV6-6 with TRBJ2-7, with 8 bases that match TRBD2. J gave up 1 base and V 11 bases, and 4 bases lay outside the gene matches. CDR3 length: 12 residues. The V gene's germline CDR1 is MNHNY and CDR2 SVGAGI (reference sequence). CDR3 loop: CARLAGSYEQYF. CDR3 nucleotide sequence: TGTGCCCGGCTAGCGGGTTCCTACGAGCAGTACTTC.

This clonotype came up many times. V and J are TRBV6-5 and TRBJ1-6, with 7 bases fitting TRBD1. Germline CDR1 MNHEY, CDR2 SVGAGI. The CDR3 has 17 residues. Germline trimming cut 6 bases from V and 0 bases from J; bases unmatched to any gene: 8. The CDR3 nucleotides are TGTGCCAGCAGGGGGGACAGACAGAGCTCCTATAATTCACCCCTCCACTTT. It yields the protein CASRGDRQSSYNSPLHF.

The table lists this clonotype with many counts. This chain links TRBV2 with TRBJ1-1; D gene ambiguous. Trimming removed 0 bases at V and 3 bases at J, with 8 bases between. The CDR3 covers 14 residues. Per germline, CDR1 SNHLY and CDR2 FYNNEI. This CDR3 is CASSEASKDTEAFF. CDR3 bases: TGTGCCAGCAGTGAAGCCTCTAAGGACACTGAAGCTTTCTTT.

The chain recombines TRBV7-2 with TRBJ2-7, with 7 bases that match TRBD1. This CDR3 is built from 14 residues. Germline CDR1 reads SGHTA; CDR2 reads FQGNSA. V shed 1 base and J 5 bases; nucleotides not matched to a gene: 5. The CDR3 DNA sequence: TGTGCCAGCAGCTTAGTCGACAGGGCTCACGAGCAGTACTTC. Translated: CASSLVDRAHEQYF.

This clonotype was found a few times. The chain has TRBV6-1 and TRBJ2-7; maybe TRBD2 (6 bases). Germline loops: CDR1 MNHNS, CDR2 SASEGT. This CDR3 contains 12 residues. V shed 6 bases and J shed 3 bases, with 9 bases lying between them. The CDR3 coding sequence is TGTGCCAGCAGGAGGGGAGGCTACGAGCAGTACTTC. It specifies CASRRGGYEQYF.

This clonotype was recorded a few times. In nucleotides, the CDR3 is TGTGCCAGCAGCTTAGCGAGGACTCTCCCGCAGGGGGGGTCCTATGGCTACACCTTC. This codes for CASSLARTLPQGGSYGYTF. The genes are TRBV7-9 and TRBJ1-2, with TRBD1 matching 7 bases. This CDR3 has 19 residues. Trimming took 0 bases from V and 4 from J; bases not matched to a gene: 17. Germline values: CDR1 SEHNR, CDR2 FQNEAQ (reference sequence).

This clonotype was seen a few times. The chain recombines TRBV4-1 with TRBJ1-1; D possibly corresponds to TRBD1 (5 bases). The germline CDR1 and CDR2 sequences are MGHRA and YSYEKL. The CDR3 is made up of 12 amino acids. V lost 6 bases, J lost 7 bases, and 12 bases lay in between. The CDR3 DNA follows: TGCGCCAGCAGTGGGGGACGCTTTGAAGCTTTCTTT. Protein sequence: CASSGGRFEAFF.